These 17 T cell receptor beta chains were all obtained from the same sample, sequenced in a study of blood T cell repertoires in COVID-19. Produced via immunoSEQ multiplex PCR; TCRdb's table is partial and in-frame only. The table lists 150,000 or so clones, 85% of them singletons. The specimen was peripheral blood. These receptors all come from a human donor with acute or convalescent COVID-19. The donor label of this sample is uncertain.

J is TRBJ2-1 and V is TRBV7-9; weak D call: TRBD1 (6 bases). Trimming took off 5 bases at V and 0 bases at J, with 11 bases between the two ends. Germline V CDR1 and CDR2: SEHNR, FQNEAQ (reference sequence). The CDR3 spans 15 residues. CDR3 sequence: CASSEGQSSYNEQFF. DNA for the CDR3: TGTGCCAGCAGCGAGGGACAAAGCTCCTACAATGAGCAGTTCTTC.

This clone was recorded once. V gene TRBV2 combines with J gene TRBJ1-3, with a possible D match to TRBD1 (6 bases). The CDR3 has 16 amino acids. The germline V gene encodes CDR1 SNHLY and CDR2 FYNNEI. V was shortened by 8 bases and J by 0 bases, with 17 bases between the two germline ends. DNA for the CDR3: TGTGCCAGCTGTTTTCAGGGGACCCTCTCTGGAAACACCATATATTTT. It yields the protein CASCFQGTLSGNTIYF.

This chain connects TRBV14 to TRBJ2-5; no definite D call. Germline V CDR1 and CDR2: SGHDN, FVKESK. The CDR3 runs to 14 residues. Trimming cost V 0 bases and J 1 base, with 6 bases left between them. The CDR3 sequence: CASSQDQIQETQYF. The CDR3 region has the DNA TGTGCCAGCAGCCAAGATCAGATCCAAGAGACCCAGTACTTC.

There are a few counts of this clone. The chain recombines TRBV5-1 with TRBJ2-7; maybe TRBD2 (6 bases). CDR1 is SGHRS, CDR2 YFSETQ, per germline. V lost 4 bases and J lost 5, with 16 bases in between. There are 14 residues in the CDR3. The CDR3 bases are TGCGCCAGCAGCCTACCTTCTCGCGGGAACGAGCAGTACTTC. Protein: CASSLPSRGNEQYF.

V gene TRBV19 combines with J gene TRBJ1-5, with D maybe TRBD1 (5 bases). Looked up from germline, CDR1 is LNHDA and CDR2 is SQIVND (reference sequence). The ends were cut back, 4 bases at V and 7 bases at J, with 20 bases in the middle. The CDR3 covers 16 residues. CDR3 DNA sequence: TGTGCCAGTAGTACCGTGGGAGGGGAGGGTGGCCAGCCCCAGCATTTT. Residues: CASSTVGGEGGQPQHF.

This chain joins TRBV19 and TRBJ2-7; 9 bases map to TRBD1. J was trimmed by 4 bases and V by 4 bases; bases with no gene match: 11. Germline lookup yields CDR1 LNHDA and CDR2 SQIVND (reference sequence). CDR3 length: 16 residues. In DNA, the CDR3 is TGTGCCAGTAGTAGGGGACAGGGCCTCGCGGCGTACGAGCAGTACTTC. Amino acid sequence: CASSRGQGLAAYEQYF.

This rearrangement joins TRBV6-5 to TRBJ2-1, with D perhaps matching TRBD1 (7 bases). The CDR3 length is 16 residues. Germline V lookup: CDR1 MNHEY, CDR2 SVGAGI. Trimming removed 0 bases at V and 2 bases at J, with 11 bases between. In nucleotides, the CDR3 is TGTGCCAGCAGTTACTCGGGCAGGGGGGCCTACAATGAGCAGTTCTTC. This codes for CASSYSGRGAYNEQFF.

The chain carries TRBV15 and TRBJ1-5, with D tentatively TRBD1 (6 bases). Germline V lookup: CDR1 LNHNV, CDR2 YYDKDF (reference sequence). Trimming cost V 4 bases and J 2 bases, with 15 bases left between them. The CDR3 is 16 residues long. The CDR3 loop reads CATSNPGGGGNQPQHF. Here the CDR3 DNA reads TGTGCCACCAGCAATCCGGGGGGCGGGGGCAATCAGCCCCAGCATTTT.

V gene TRBV7-3 combines with J gene TRBJ2-1; the D is unclear. This CDR3 is 12 amino acids long. Trimming left V 5 bases short and J 7 bases short, with 9 bases between. Germline V lookup: CDR1 SGHTA, CDR2 FQGTGA. The CDR3 coding sequence is TGTGCCAGCAGCCAAAGAGGTAATGAGCAGTTCTTC. Its protein is CASSQRGNEQFF.

This clone has just one count. CDR3 sequence: CASSITGSYGYTF. Written as DNA, the CDR3 is TGTGCCAGTAGTATAACAGGGTCTTATGGCTACACCTTC. The chain uses TRBV19 and TRBJ1-2; D perhaps matches TRBD1 (6 bases). This CDR3 has 13 amino acids. The ends were cut back, 2 bases at V and 5 bases at J, with 9 bases in the middle. Germline lookup yields CDR1 LNHDA and CDR2 SQIVND (reference sequence).

V is TRBV6-5 and J is TRBJ2-2; 8 bases fit TRBD2. Trimming removed 7 bases from V and 7 bases from J; junction bases left unmatched: 8. The CDR3 is 14 amino acids. Per the germline V gene, CDR1 is MNHEY and CDR2 is SVGAGI. The CDR3 DNA reads as TGTGCCAGCACTCCTTTCGGGGGGGGCGGGGAGCTGTTTTTT. It translates to CASTPFGGGGELFF.

The CDR3 region is CASSLGAGQPQHF. CDR3 nucleotide sequence: TGTGCCAGCAGCTTAGGGGCCGGACAGCCCCAGCATTTT. V and J are TRBV7-2 and TRBJ1-5; no firm D call. Germline CDR1 is SGHTA and CDR2 is FQGNSA. Trimming shortened V by 1 base and J by 7 bases, and 8 bases separated the two germline ends. This CDR3 contains 13 residues.

V usage is TRBV4-2 and J usage is TRBJ1-2; D not resolved. The V gene's germline CDR1 is LGHNA and CDR2 YNFKEQ. Trimming removed 1 base from V and 6 bases from J, with 18 bases in between. The CDR3 is 16 amino acids. The CDR3, as DNA: TGTGCCAGCAGCCAAGCCGGGGAAGGGAGTGGGGATGGCTACACCTTC. The encoded protein is CASSQAGEGSGDGYTF.

The chain joins TRBV29-1 to TRBJ1-1, with D uncertain. The germline V and J ends were trimmed by 2 bases and 1 base, with 8 bases remaining between them. The CDR3 runs to 13 residues. Germline loops: CDR1 SQVTM, CDR2 ANQGSEA. CDR3 nucleotide sequence: TGCAGCGTTGAAAAACAGAGGAACACTGAAGCTTTCTTT. This gives the protein CSVEKQRNTEAFF.

The rearrangement joins TRBV5-1 to TRBJ2-3, with 8 positions matching TRBD1. Germline-derived CDR1 and CDR2 are SGHRS and YFSETQ. The CDR3 loop spans 14 amino acids. Unmatched junction bases numbered 2, after V lost 2 bases and J lost 3 bases. The CDR3 loop reads CASSFRQGTDTQYF. The CDR3 nucleotides are TGCGCCAGCAGCTTCCGACAGGGGACAGATACGCAGTATTTT.

The chain is built from TRBV19 and TRBJ1-1, with 8 positions matching TRBD1. The CDR3 length is 15 residues. The J segment lost 5 bases and the V segment lost 3 bases, leaving 8 bases of the junction unmatched. Germline V gene lookup returns CDR1 LNHDA and CDR2 SQIVND (reference sequence). CDR3 nucleotide sequence: TGTGCCAGTAGTATTGAGGGCAGGGGGCGGACTGAAGCTTTCTTT. Protein product: CASSIEGRGRTEAFF.

V and J are TRBV2 and TRBJ1-1, with 7 positions matching TRBD1. Trimming cost V 6 bases and J 3 bases; bases outside gene matches: 4. This CDR3 comprises 13 residues. Germline CDR1 and CDR2: SNHLY and FYNNEI. This CDR3 reads CASSADRDTEAFF. CDR3 coding DNA: TGTGCCAGCAGCGCTGACAGGGACACTGAAGCTTTCTTT.